This T cell receptor (beta chain) was sequenced in a study of cytomegalovirus exposure and HLA in healthy donors (dated by TCRdb to the late 2010s). At the level of the whole study: In an earlier analysis of under 750 of the donors, 250 to 350 Gb of sequence data and 95 million to 130 million unique TCR beta sequences from about 179 million T cells were reported. An early release that covered around 590 HLA-typed donors contained approximately 300 gigabases of sequencing data and tens of millions of unique TCR sequences. Of the roughly 410 genotyped donors, 81% were placed in the genetic ancestry cluster associated with self-reported Caucasian donors. The aim of the study was to test whether cataloging public T cell receptors could identify signatures of past pathogen exposure. The study profiled the T cell repertoires of 550 to 700 subjects by immunosequencing and related them to cytomegalovirus serostatus. A separate validation cohort of roughly 110 different subjects was used in addition to the 666-subject first cohort. To predict cytomegalovirus infection status, the study combined high-throughput TCR immunosequencing, statistical association of individual TCRs with disease status, and machine learning. A later analysis re-analyzed previously published TCR beta repertoires from 550 to 700 donors and added high-resolution HLA genotyping to study TCR occurrence patterns. Rather than drawing on any new phenotypic data, the later analysis identified candidate immune exposures from TCR beta sequences and the way those sequences occurred across donors. An earlier analysis of approximately 580 of the donors used high-throughput TCR beta sequencing to judge whether each TCR beta V gene segment behaved as functional or pseudogenic. Alongside the repertoire data, information on donor age, sex, ethnicity and CMV serostatus was compiled. A later genetic analysis took genome-wide SNP genotypes for about 60% of the roughly 670 donors and used that subset as a discovery cohort. All discovery cohort repertoires had been generated using a single sequencing platform. HLA typing included class I and class II loci at four-digit resolution. The number of donors typed differed by locus, with 629-630 for A, B, C, DRB1 and DQB1, around 500 for DQA1, 600 to 610 for DPA1, and under 490 for DPB1. Several DR-DQ haplotypes were treated as single units for association and clustering because of strong linkage in the cohort. Across some 400 genotyped donors of the cohort, an average of approximately 220,000 unique TCR beta nucleotide sequences per donor were sequenced, and roughly 18% of those sequences were non-productive. Study-wide conclusions, independent of this receptor: The only immune exposure information available for the cohort was CMV serostatus. A further reported finding was that TCR beta sequences accurately predicted the HLA-A and HLA-B alleles for most subjects in the first cohort. When HLA alleles, especially DR and DQ, strongly co-occurred, TCR associations were difficult to assign to individual alleles. Most CMV-associated TCR beta chains appeared to be HLA-restricted in a later analysis, and the HLA associations seemed to be driven largely by CMV exposure. Most TCR sequences were seen in very few donors, while some public TCRs were found in many individuals. In this cohort, only TCR beta chains were sequenced, and detectable features were limited by the absence of alpha or paired-chain data. In the study, some 160 TCR beta chains were listed as associated with cytomegalovirus. Compared with the roughly 710-donor mean, donors in an Asian-associated ancestry cluster had fewer N-insertions in productive TCRs, according to a later genetic analysis. In a later analysis, TCR association rates were found to vary across HLA loci, with the most associated TCRs seen for DRB1 alleles and the fewest for HLA-C alleles. V-gene and J-gene trimming of TCR beta chains was associated with a missense DCLRE1C variant in a later genetic analysis, and the association was replicated in an independent cohort. An earlier analysis of some 590 of the donors showed that most TCR beta V segments appeared in productive rearrangements either about 87% or about 30% of the time, which broadly matched IMGT annotations. In a later analysis, 15,000 to 20,000 TCR beta sequences were associated with specific HLA alleles at a false discovery rate of 0.05. Because HLA typing was unavailable for some donors at each locus, only the typed subset was used in association tests. Cytomegalovirus status was reported to be diagnosed by the classifier with high specificity and sensitivity in both the original and validation cohorts. Roughly uniform sequencing depth across donors was assumed in presence/absence analyses, although this assumption may not hold. In vitro tests confirmed that a few of the cytomegalovirus-associated TCR beta chains recognize cytomegalovirus antigens. Several of the top co-occurrence clusters appeared to be linked to parvovirus B19, influenza, CMV and Epstein-Barr virus, according to a later analysis. The authors suggested that the approach could potentially be extended to other disease states and immunological phenotypes. Correlated functional status among segregating V segments might reflect linkage disequilibrium, but an unknown experimental factor could not be ruled out. In a later analysis, HLA-associated TCR beta chains showed more clonal expansion and lower generation probabilities than non-associated chains that were equally common. Because the 87-base-pair reads could not distinguish some IMGT-functional V segments, including TRBV6-2 and TRBV6-3, those segments were excluded. A cluster of highly shared sequence variants was judged likely to represent a technical artifact of the sequencing pipeline. Because counts were too low, about 18 rarely observed V segments, including chromosome 9 orphons, were excluded from the earlier analysis of around 640 of the donors.

Including cysteine and phenylalanine, the CDR3 has 13 amino acids. Just CDR3 DNA is preserved here, 39 bases in frame from base 1. V drops 2 bases and J drops 3 bases, leaving 6 bases in between. The germline V gene specifies SGHRS as CDR1 and YFSETQ as CDR2. The cohort consisted of hundreds of healthy bone marrow donors. At the time of sampling, every cohort member was nominally healthy, though immune exposures that went unrecorded were likely present. The donor tested CMV seronegative and was one of the 352 seronegative cohort members. Every donor gave a peripheral blood sample, and the peripheral blood mononuclear cells from that sample were used for TCR beta sequencing. Genomic DNA extraction from the blood cell samples was performed with the Qiagen DNeasy Blood Extraction Kit. On this clone: The antigen it binds to is not known. No base qualities exist here, and no much larger clone lies one base off it.

Libraries were built with the immunoSEQ multiplex PCR assay. For the multiplex PCR, a mixture combining 60 forward primers for TCR Vbeta segments and 13 reverse primers for TCR Jbeta segments was used. Amplification of the CDR3 region of rearranged TCR beta genes was performed with a multiplex PCR assay on genomic DNA. Amplified TCR beta libraries were sequenced as 87-base-pair reads on the Illumina HiSeq System. The original methods were these. In a later analysis, some 80 million unique TCR beta chains were counted across the 500 to 850 repertoires, and about 9.9 million of these chains were shared by at least two donors. A nearest-neighbor algorithm error-corrected the raw reads and collapsed the reads into unique sequences, merging closely related sequences to remove PCR and sequencing errors. CDR3 sequences were aligned to IMGT reference sequences to assign V, D and J gene segments. For a sequence to be retained, at least a six-nucleotide match to both a V gene segment and a J gene segment was required. Rearrangements were called productive when the CDR3 lacked stop codons and stayed in frame with V and J; all others were non-productive. CDR3 was defined according to IMGT convention as the region running from the second conserved V-encoded cysteine to the conserved J-encoded phenylalanine. In an earlier analysis of more than 550 of the donors, sequences lacking an unambiguous match to a single V gene segment were excluded. In an earlier analysis of around 600 of the donors, V segments were called functional above 56.7% productive rearrangements and were called segregating when the between-donor standard deviation exceeded 5%. A statistical classification framework was built to diagnose cytomegalovirus status from the catalog of TCR beta chain sequences. In a later analysis, V and J genes were assigned by comparing TCR nucleotide sequences against IMGT/GENE-DB human TR gene sequences. In a later analysis, CDR3 sequences and most-parsimonious VDJ recombination scenarios were assigned using the TCRdist pipeline. A later analysis defined each TCR beta chain by its CDR3 amino acid sequence plus V-gene family, and excluded reads lacking a unique V-gene family. As a way to deal with suspected cross-contamination and a sequencing artifact, a later analysis dropped approximately 590 nucleotide sequences that were highly shared and had low generation probability. In a later analysis, a clonal expansion index for each public chain was calculated from normalized within-repertoire ranks of inferred template counts. In a later analysis, generation probabilities were computed using a VDJ recombination model fitted to out-of-frame rearrangements, and the results were checked against IGoR. A later analysis scored TCR-TCR, TCR-HLA and TCR-CMV co-occurrence with hypergeometric tests, applying a repertoire-size bias correction to TCR pairs. To estimate false discovery rates, a later analysis permuted the HLA or CMV assignments 20 times. A later analysis grouped co-occurring TCRs with DBSCAN, adding TCRdist sequence similarity when clustering within HLA-allele-positive subsets. Repertoires with fewer than 30,000 or more than 120,000 public chains were left out of co-occurrence clustering, as were about 5 repertoires with anomalous nucleotide sharing. TCRdb re-hosts the immuneACCESS table, in-frame sequences only. Its copies lack some clones; in the studies checked, an unresolved V gene accounts for under half of them, and the cause for the rest is not known. V and J calls and clone size are copied from that table; D and trimming were computed from the DNA. The sample yields 35,000 to 50,000 clones; over 60% were counted once. In total, the top ten clones hold about 4% of the sample.

The sequencing input was PBMCs. The chain employs TRBV5-1 and TRBJ1-5, with the D segment identity uncertain. This TCR was recovered from a man between 40 and 49 years old in good health and CMV-seronegative. The CDR3 in this case is CASSFTINQPQHF. The bases read TGCGCCAGCAGCTTTACAATCAATCAGCCCCAGCATTTT.